The clone carrying this T cell receptor (beta chain) was recorded at least ten times. Antigen specificity is unknown. V shed 10 bases and J 5 bases; nucleotides not matched to a gene: 8. The CDR3 is 13 residues long. The germline V gene encodes CDR1 MNHEY and CDR2 SMNVEV (reference sequence). The iRepertoire nested amplicon-rescue multiplex PCR amplified TCR alpha and beta CDR3s from RNA. Tissue mRNA or PBMC total RNA, about 85-400 ng, went into one-step reverse transcription and amplification. MiXCR was run by TCRdb on the multiplex PCR reads, yielding one entry per CDR3 protein. Here the sample spans fewer than 90,000 distinct CDR3 sequences, about 25% being singletons. The data are from a study of glioma-infiltrating T cells. Study-level findings and limits: Non-neoplastic patients had below-expected tissue-blood divergence, while all gliomas exceeded expectation.

Sequencing input: glioma tissue, nonneoplastic brain tissue, or PBMCs (not recorded which). V usage is TRBV27 and J usage is TRBJ2-7; 10 bases are shared with TRBD1. This TCR was sampled from a human donor with low-grade glioma or glioblastoma, undergoing nonglioma brain surgery, or in good health (not recorded which). The CDR3 region has the DNA TGTGCCATCGGGACAGGGGTTTTGGACGAGCAGTACTTC. This encodes CAIGTGVLDEQYF.